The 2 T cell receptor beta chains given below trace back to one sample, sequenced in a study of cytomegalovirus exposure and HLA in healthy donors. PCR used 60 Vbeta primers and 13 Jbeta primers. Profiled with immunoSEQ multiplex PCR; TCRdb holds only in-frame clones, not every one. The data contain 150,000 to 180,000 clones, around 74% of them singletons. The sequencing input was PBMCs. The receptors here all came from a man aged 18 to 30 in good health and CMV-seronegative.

CDR3: CASSMYGTGGTYNEQFF. The CDR3 DNA follows: TGTGCCAGTAGTATGTATGGGACAGGGGGCACTTACAATGAGCAGTTCTTC. The chain is built from TRBV19 and TRBJ2-1; 12 bases match TRBD1. Germline CDR1 LNHDA, CDR2 SQIVND (reference sequence). The CDR3 loop spans 17 amino acids. With V trimmed by 3 bases and J by 4 bases, 7 bases remained unmatched.

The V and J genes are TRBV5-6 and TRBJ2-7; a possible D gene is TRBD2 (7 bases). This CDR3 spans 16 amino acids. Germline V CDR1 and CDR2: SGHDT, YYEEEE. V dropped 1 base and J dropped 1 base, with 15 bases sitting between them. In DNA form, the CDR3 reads TGTGCCAGCAGCTTGACGGGGGGCCCAACATCCTACGAGCAGTACTTC. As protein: CASSLTGGPTSYEQYF.